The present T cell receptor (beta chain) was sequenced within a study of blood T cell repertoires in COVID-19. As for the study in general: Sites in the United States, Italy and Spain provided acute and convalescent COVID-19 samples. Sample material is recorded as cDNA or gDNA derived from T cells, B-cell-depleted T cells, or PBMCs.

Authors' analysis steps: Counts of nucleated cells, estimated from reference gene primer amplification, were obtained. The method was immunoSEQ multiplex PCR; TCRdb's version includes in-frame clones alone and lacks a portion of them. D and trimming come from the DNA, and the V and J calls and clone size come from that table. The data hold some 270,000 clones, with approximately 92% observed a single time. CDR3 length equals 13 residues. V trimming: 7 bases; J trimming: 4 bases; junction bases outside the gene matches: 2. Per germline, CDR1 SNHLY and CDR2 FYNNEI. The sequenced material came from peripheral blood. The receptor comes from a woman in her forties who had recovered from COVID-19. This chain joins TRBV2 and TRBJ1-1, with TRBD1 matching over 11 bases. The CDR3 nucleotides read TGTGCCAGCAAGGGACAGGGGGTCACTGAAGCTTTCTTT. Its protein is CASKGQGVTEAFF.